The 3 T cell receptor beta chains presented below share a single source sample, sequenced in a study of CD8 T cells in ankylosing spondylitis. Each CDR3 protein is one row after TCRdb ran MiXCR on the 5' RACE reads. The sample lists hundreds of thousands of distinct CDR3 sequences; less than 25% were seen once. The sequenced sample was blood, either unsorted or a sorted T cell fraction (not recorded which). The receptors originated from a female donor with ankylosing spondylitis or in good health (not recorded which).

This clonotype was detected only a few times. The chain couples TRBV23-1 to TRBJ2-1, with D perhaps TRBD2 (5 bases). TRBV23-1 has ORF status, its function being uncertain. The CDR3 sequence is 14 residues long. V was clipped by 2 bases and J by 1 base, with 6 bases between them. CDR3: CASSQGRSYNEQFF. The CDR3 region has the DNA TGCGCCAGCAGTCAAGGGAGATCCTACAATGAGCAGTTCTTC.

The table lists this clonotype with many counts. The CDR3 region has the DNA TGCGCCAGCAGCTTGGCAGCGGGGGCTATTGAGCAGTTCTTC. Encoded protein: CASSLAAGAIEQFF. This sequence joins TRBV5-1 and TRBJ2-1, with 8 positions matching TRBD2. Germline-derived CDR1 and CDR2 are SGHRS and YFSETQ. This CDR3 is built from 14 residues. V dropped 0 bases and J dropped 9; count of bases not matched to a gene: 5.

This clonotype has a handful of counts. The chain employs TRBV7-2 and TRBJ2-1; the D gene is possibly TRBD2 (5 bases). Germline V CDR1 and CDR2: SGHTA, FQGNSA. Trimming cost V 5 bases and J 8 bases, with 19 bases left between them. This CDR3 spans 15 amino acids. This chain's CDR3 is CASSIEHRGSDEQFF. CDR3 coding DNA: TGTGCCAGCAGCATCGAGCACCGGGGATCGGATGAGCAGTTCTTC.